These 9 T cell receptor beta chains share one sample of origin, sequenced in a study of cytomegalovirus exposure and HLA in healthy donors. With 60 Vbeta and 13 Jbeta primers, the PCR was carried out. The protocol was immunoSEQ multiplex PCR, while the TCRdb copy is restricted to in-frame clones and leaves out a portion. Of some 150,000 clones in the sample, over 70% were seen once. Specimen: PBMCs. The source of these receptors is a woman aged 35 to 49 in good health and CMV-seronegative.

The chain uses TRBV5-6 and TRBJ1-2; D is unresolved. Trimming stripped 2 bases from V and 7 bases from J, with 18 bases between. Germline V gene sequence: CDR1 SGHDT, CDR2 YYEEEE. The CDR3 runs to 15 residues. The CDR3 here is CASSFTTAPISGYTF. In DNA, the CDR3 is TGTGCCAGCAGCTTTACGACTGCACCGATCTCTGGCTACACCTTC.

The V and J genes are TRBV11-2 and TRBJ2-7; D ambiguous. The CDR3 has 15 residues. The germline gives CDR1 SGHAT, CDR2 FQNNGV. V was shortened by 6 bases and J by 3 bases, with 18 bases between the two germline ends. The CDR3 sequence: CASRSLSEEVYEQYF. The DNA of the CDR3 is TGTGCCAGCAGGTCGTTAAGTGAGGAAGTCTACGAGCAGTACTTC.

This clone was picked up a small number of times. V usage is TRBV4-3 and J usage is TRBJ1-1; 8 positions match TRBD1. The CDR3 extends over 16 amino acids. V shed 2 bases and J 4 bases; nucleotides not matched to a gene: 9. Per germline, CDR1 LGHNA and CDR2 YSLEER. Here the CDR3 reads CASSQTGGGRSTEAFF. For the CDR3, the DNA is TGCGCCAGCAGCCAAACAGGGGGAGGTAGGAGCACTGAAGCTTTCTTT.

This clone appeared a few times. The chain joins TRBV7-9 to TRBJ1-1, with TRBD1 matching 9 bases. The CDR3 is 15 amino acids. Germline V gene sequence: CDR1 SEHNR, CDR2 FQNEAQ (reference sequence). V was clipped by 5 bases and J by 4 bases; unmatched bases: 8. The CDR3 is CASSDRGQGITEAFF. DNA for the CDR3: TGTGCCAGCAGCGACCGAGGACAGGGGATCACTGAAGCTTTCTTT.

This clone was counted a few times. The chain is built from TRBV5-6 and TRBJ2-1, with a weak D call TRBD2 (5 bases). The germline CDR1 and CDR2 sequences are SGHDT and YYEEEE. The length of the CDR3 is 13 residues. The V gene lost 1 base and the J gene lost 9 bases, with 11 bases spanning the gap. Written as DNA, the CDR3 is TGTGCCAGCAGCTTGTCTAGCTCGGGTGAGCAGTTCTTC. Translated: CASSLSSSGEQFF.

The CDR3 nucleotides are TGCGCCAGCAGCCAAGATGCCAGCGGGGGGGCCGACAAAGAGACCCAGTACTTC. Its protein product is CASSQDASGGADKETQYF. The rearrangement uses TRBV4-3 and TRBJ2-5; 10 positions match TRBD2. This CDR3 has 18 amino acids. V lost 0 bases, J lost 3 bases, and 10 bases stayed unmatched. Germline V lookup: CDR1 LGHNA, CDR2 YSLEER.

This chain links TRBV2 with TRBJ2-7, with D tentatively TRBD1 (5 bases). V lost 4 bases and J 0 bases, leaving 7 bases between the germline ends. Germline loops: CDR1 SNHLY, CDR2 FYNNEI. This CDR3 has 13 amino acids. CDR3 DNA: TGTGCCAGCAGTGTGCAGGGCTCCTACGAGCAGTACTTC. It yields the protein CASSVQGSYEQYF.

The V call is TRBV7-8, the J call TRBJ2-4, with 7 positions matching TRBD1. The junction had 10 bases not matched to a gene; V was cut back by 5 bases and J by 0 bases. This CDR3 is built from 17 residues. Germline V gene sequence: CDR1 SGHVS, CDR2 FQNEAQ. CDR3: CASSEDGTVLAKNIQYF. The CDR3 nucleotides read TGTGCCAGCAGCGAAGACGGGACAGTCCTAGCCAAAAACATTCAGTACTTC.

The rearrangement links TRBV28 to TRBJ2-7, with 10 bases fitting TRBD1. This CDR3 spans 15 amino acids. In germline, CDR1 is MDHEN, CDR2 SYDVKM. J gave up 3 bases and V 6 bases, and 8 bases lay outside the gene matches. CDR3 in DNA: TGTGCCAGCAGCCCATTCCGGGACAGGGGCTACGAGCAGTACTTC. Translation gives CASSPFRDRGYEQYF.